These T cell receptor beta chains were read from a single sample in a study of cytomegalovirus exposure and HLA in healthy donors. Generated by immunoSEQ multiplex PCR, the TCRdb table keeps only in-frame clones and is missing some. The sample includes around 86,000 clones, 7.6% seen only once; the top ten take 2.3%. Sequencing was performed on PBMCs. The receptors here all came from a man aged 45-65 years in good health and CMV-seronegative. The CDR3 runs from the conserved cysteine through the conserved F or W. A D gene is named only where the DNA matches it firmly. Clone size, where shown, is once, few, many, or a class for clones that have expanded.

clone_size: few
v_call: TRBV29-1
d_call: TRBD2
j_call: TRBJ2-1
cdr3_nt: TGCAGCGTAGGGACTAGCAGCTACAATGAGCAGTTCTTC
cdr3_aa: CSVGTSSYNEQFF

clone_size: few
v_call: TRBV5-1
d_call: TRBD1
j_call: TRBJ1-2
cdr3_nt: TGCGCCAGCAGCCCGGACAGGGACCGTTTGGGGTTTGGCTACACCTTC
cdr3_aa: CASSPDRDRLGFGYTF

clone_size: NA
v_call: TRBV11-3
d_call: TRBD2
j_call: TRBJ2-7
cdr3_nt: TGTGCCAGCAGCTTTGGGACTAGCGGGAGCTACGAGCAGTACTTC
cdr3_aa: CASSFGTSGSYEQYF

clone_size: few
v_call: TRBV10-3
d_call: TRBD1
j_call: TRBJ1-4
cdr3_nt: TGTGCCATCAGTGAGTCTGCAGGGGGCGGCGAAAAACTGTTTTTT
cdr3_aa: CAISESAGGGEKLFF

clone_size: few
v_call: TRBV11-2
d_call: TRBD2
j_call: TRBJ2-3
cdr3_nt: TGTGCCAGCAGCGCGGGTCTAGCGGAAGATACGCAGTATTTT
cdr3_aa: CASSAGLAEDTQYF

clone_size: few
v_call: TRBV28
d_call: TRBD1
j_call: TRBJ1-4
cdr3_nt: TGTGCCAGCAGCCGACCGGGACAGGGAGATGAAAAACTGTTTTTT
cdr3_aa: CASSRPGQGDEKLFF

clone_size: NA
v_call: TRBV6-6
d_call: NA
j_call: TRBJ2-1
cdr3_nt: TGTGCCAGCAGGTCCTACCGTAATGAGCAGTTCTTC
cdr3_aa: CASRSYRNEQFF

clone_size: few
v_call: TRBV7-6
d_call: NA
j_call: TRBJ1-5
cdr3_nt: TGTGCCAGTCTTCTATACCAGCGGGGTCCCAATCAGCCCCAGCATTTT
cdr3_aa: CASLLYQRGPNQPQHF

clone_size: NA
v_call: TRBV6-1
d_call: TRBD2
j_call: TRBJ2-7
cdr3_nt: TGTGCCAGCAGTTCCGGGACTAGCCATCCGCAGTACTTC
cdr3_aa: CASSSGTSHPQYF

clone_size: few
v_call: TRBV7-9
d_call: TRBD2
j_call: TRBJ2-3
cdr3_nt: TGTGCCAGCAGCTTCGGGGGGGCTACAGATACGCAGTATTTT
cdr3_aa: CASSFGGATDTQYF

clone_size: NA
v_call: TRBV11-3
d_call: NA
j_call: TRBJ2-3
cdr3_nt: TGTGCCAGCAGCTTAGGGCCTAGCACAGATACGCAGTATTTT
cdr3_aa: CASSLGPSTDTQYF

clone_size: few
v_call: TRBV9
d_call: TRBD1
j_call: TRBJ1-1
cdr3_nt: TGTGCCAGCAGCTCCACGACAGGGGGGGGGACTGAAGCTTTCTTT
cdr3_aa: CASSSTTGGGTEAFF

clone_size: NA
v_call: TRBV4-1
d_call: TRBD1
j_call: TRBJ1-4
cdr3_nt: TGCGCCAGCAGCCCGGGGACAGGGGGGATAACTAATGAAAAACTGTTTTTT
cdr3_aa: CASSPGTGGITNEKLFF

clone_size: NA
v_call: TRBV19
d_call: TRBD2
j_call: TRBJ2-7
cdr3_nt: TGTGCCAGTAGTACAAGGACCGGGCGGACTAGCTCCTACGAGCAGTACTTC
cdr3_aa: CASSTRTGRTSSYEQYF

clone_size: few
v_call: TRBV28
d_call: NA
j_call: TRBJ1-2
cdr3_nt: TGTGCCAGCAGTGAACCTCAGAACTATGGCTACACCTTC
cdr3_aa: CASSEPQNYGYTF

clone_size: NA
v_call: TRBV5-6
d_call: NA
j_call: TRBJ1-1
cdr3_nt: TGTGCCAGCAGCCTGGATATGGTAGGGAGCACTGAAGCTTTCTTT
cdr3_aa: CASSLDMVGSTEAFF

clone_size: few
v_call: TRBV11-2
d_call: NA
j_call: TRBJ2-7
cdr3_nt: TGTGCCAGCAGCTTGACGTGGACAGTGGTGTCCGACGAGCAGTACTTC
cdr3_aa: CASSLTWTVVSDEQYF

clone_size: NA
v_call: TRBV29-1
d_call: TRBD1
j_call: TRBJ2-7
cdr3_nt: TGCAGCTTCCGGACAGGGGGAATAATATACGAGCAGTACTTC
cdr3_aa: CSFRTGGIIYEQYF

clone_size: many
v_call: TRBV7-9
d_call: TRBD2
j_call: TRBJ2-6
cdr3_nt: TGTGCCGGGACTAGCGGGGTCAACTCTGGGGCCAACGTCCTGACTTTC
cdr3_aa: CAGTSGVNSGANVLTF

clone_size: NA
v_call: TRBV9
d_call: TRBD1
j_call: TRBJ2-7
cdr3_nt: TGTGCCAGCAGCCTCGGACAGGAGACCTACGAGCAGTACTTC
cdr3_aa: CASSLGQETYEQYF

clone_size: few
v_call: TRBV11-2
d_call: NA
j_call: TRBJ2-5
cdr3_nt: TGTGCCAGCAGCTGGAGACAGGCCGAGACCCAGTACTTC
cdr3_aa: CASSWRQAETQYF